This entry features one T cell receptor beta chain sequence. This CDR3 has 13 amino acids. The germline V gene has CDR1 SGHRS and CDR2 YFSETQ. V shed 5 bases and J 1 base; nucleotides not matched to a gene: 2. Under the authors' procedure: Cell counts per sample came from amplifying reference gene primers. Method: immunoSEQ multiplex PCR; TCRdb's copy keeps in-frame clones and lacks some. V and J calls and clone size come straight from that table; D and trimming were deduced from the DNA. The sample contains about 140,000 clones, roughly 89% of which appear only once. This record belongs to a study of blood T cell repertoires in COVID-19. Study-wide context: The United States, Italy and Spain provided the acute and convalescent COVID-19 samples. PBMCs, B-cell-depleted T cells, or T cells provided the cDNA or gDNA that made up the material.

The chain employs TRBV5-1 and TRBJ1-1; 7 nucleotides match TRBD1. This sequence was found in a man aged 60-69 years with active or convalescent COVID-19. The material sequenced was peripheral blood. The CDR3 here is CASSGQENTEAFF. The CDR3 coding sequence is TGCGCCAGCAGTGGACAGGAGAACACTGAAGCTTTCTTT. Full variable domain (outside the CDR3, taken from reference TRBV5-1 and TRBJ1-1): KAGVTQTPRYLIKTRGQQVTLSCSPISGHRSVSWYQQTPGQGLQFLFEYFSETQRNKGNFPGRFSGRQFSNSRSEMNVSTLELGDSALYLCASSGQENTEAFFGQGTRLTVV.